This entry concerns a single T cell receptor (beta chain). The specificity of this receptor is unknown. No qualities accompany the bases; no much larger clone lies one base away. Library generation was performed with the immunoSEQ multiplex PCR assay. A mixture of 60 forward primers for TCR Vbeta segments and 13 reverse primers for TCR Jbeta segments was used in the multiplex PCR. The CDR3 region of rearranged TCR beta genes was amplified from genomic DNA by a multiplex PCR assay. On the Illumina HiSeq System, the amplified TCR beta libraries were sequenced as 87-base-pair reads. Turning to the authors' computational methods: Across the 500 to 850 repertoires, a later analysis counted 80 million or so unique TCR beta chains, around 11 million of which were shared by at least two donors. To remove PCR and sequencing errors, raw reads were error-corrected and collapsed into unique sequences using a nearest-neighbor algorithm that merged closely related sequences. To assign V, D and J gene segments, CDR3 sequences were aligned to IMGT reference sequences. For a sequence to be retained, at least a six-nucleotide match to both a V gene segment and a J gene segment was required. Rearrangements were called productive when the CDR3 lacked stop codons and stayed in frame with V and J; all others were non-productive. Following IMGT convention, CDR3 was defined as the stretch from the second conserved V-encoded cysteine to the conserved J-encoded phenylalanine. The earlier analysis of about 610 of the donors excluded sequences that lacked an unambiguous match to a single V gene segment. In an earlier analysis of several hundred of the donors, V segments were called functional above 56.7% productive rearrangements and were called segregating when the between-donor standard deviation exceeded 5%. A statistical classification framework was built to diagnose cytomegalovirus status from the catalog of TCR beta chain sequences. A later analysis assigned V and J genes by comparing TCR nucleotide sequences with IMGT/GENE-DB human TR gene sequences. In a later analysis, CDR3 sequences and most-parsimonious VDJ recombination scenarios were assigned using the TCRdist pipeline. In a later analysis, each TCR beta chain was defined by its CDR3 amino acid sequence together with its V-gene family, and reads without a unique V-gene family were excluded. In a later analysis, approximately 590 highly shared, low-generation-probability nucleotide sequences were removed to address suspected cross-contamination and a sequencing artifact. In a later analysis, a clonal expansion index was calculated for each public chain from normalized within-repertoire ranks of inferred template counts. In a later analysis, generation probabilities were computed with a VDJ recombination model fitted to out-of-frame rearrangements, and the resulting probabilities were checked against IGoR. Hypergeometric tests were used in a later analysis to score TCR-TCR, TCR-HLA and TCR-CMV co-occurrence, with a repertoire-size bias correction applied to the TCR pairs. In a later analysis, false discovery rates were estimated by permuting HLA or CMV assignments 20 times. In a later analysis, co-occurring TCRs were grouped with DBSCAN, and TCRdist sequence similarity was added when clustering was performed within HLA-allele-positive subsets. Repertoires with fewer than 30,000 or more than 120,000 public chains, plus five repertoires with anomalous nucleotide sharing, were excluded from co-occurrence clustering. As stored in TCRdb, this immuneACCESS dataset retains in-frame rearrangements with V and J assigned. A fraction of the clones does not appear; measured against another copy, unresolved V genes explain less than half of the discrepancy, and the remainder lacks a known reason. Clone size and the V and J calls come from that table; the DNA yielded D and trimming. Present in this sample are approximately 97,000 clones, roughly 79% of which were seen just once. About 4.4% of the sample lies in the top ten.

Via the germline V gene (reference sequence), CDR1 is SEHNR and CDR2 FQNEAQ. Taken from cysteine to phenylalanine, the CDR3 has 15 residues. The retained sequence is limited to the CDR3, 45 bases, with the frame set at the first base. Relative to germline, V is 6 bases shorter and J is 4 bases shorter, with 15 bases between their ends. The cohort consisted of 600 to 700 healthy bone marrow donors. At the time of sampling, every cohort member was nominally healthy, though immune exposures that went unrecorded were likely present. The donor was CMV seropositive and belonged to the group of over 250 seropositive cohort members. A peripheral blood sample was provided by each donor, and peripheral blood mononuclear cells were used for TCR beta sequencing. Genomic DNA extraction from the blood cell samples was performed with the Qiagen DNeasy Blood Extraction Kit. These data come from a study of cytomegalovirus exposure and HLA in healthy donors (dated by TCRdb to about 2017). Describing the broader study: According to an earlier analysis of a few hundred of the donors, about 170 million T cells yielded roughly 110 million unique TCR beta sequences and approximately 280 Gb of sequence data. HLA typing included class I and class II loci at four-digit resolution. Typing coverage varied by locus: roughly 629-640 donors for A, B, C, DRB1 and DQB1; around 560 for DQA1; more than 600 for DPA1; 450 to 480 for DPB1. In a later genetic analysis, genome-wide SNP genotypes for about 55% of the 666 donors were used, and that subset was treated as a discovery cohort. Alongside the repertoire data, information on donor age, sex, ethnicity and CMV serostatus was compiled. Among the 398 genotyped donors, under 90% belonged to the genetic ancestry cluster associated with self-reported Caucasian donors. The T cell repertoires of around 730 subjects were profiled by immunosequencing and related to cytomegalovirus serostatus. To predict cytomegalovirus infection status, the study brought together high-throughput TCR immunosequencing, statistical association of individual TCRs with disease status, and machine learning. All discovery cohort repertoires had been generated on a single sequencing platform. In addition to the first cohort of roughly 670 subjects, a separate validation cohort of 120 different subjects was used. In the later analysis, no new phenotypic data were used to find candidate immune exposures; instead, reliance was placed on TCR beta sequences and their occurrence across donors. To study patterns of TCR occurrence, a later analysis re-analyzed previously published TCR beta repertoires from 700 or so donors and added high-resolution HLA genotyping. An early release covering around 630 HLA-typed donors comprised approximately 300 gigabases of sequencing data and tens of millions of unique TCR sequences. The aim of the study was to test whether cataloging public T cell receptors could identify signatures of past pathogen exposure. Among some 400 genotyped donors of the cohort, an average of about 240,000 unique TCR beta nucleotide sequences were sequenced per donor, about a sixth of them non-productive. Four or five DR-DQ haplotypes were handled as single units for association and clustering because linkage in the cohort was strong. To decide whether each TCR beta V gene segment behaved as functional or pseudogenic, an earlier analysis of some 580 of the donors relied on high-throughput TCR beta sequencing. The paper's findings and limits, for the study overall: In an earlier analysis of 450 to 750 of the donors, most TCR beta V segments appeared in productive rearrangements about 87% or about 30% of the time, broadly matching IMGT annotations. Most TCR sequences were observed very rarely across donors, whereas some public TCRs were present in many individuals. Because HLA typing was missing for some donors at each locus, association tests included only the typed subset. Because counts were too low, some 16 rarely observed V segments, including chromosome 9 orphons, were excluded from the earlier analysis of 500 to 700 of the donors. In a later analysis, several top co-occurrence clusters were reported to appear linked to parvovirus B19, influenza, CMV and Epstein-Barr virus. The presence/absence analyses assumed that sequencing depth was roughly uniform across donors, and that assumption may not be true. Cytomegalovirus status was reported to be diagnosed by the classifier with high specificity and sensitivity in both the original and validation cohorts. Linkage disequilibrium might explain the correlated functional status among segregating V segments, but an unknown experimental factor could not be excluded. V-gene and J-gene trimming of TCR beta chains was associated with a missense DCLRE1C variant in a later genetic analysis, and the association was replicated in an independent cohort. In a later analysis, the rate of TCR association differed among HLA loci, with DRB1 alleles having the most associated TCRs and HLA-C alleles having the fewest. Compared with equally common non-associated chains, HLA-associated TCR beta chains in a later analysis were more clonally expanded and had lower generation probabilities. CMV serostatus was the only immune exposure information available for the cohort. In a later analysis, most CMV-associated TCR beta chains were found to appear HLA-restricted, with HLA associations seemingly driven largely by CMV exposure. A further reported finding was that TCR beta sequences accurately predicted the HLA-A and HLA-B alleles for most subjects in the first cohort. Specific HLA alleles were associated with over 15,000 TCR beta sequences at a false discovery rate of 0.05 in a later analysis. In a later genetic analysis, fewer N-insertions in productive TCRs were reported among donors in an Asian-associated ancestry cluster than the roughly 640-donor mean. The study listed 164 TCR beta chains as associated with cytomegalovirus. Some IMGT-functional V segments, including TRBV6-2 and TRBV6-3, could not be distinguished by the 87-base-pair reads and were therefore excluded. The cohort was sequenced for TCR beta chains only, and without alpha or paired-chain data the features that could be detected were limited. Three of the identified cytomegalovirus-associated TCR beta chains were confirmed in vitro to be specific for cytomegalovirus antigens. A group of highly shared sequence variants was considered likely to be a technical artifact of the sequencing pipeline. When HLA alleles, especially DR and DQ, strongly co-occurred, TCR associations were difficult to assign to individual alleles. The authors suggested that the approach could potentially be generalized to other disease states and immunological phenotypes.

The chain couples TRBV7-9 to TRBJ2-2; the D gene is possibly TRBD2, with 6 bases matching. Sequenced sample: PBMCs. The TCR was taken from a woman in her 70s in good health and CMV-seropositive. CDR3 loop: CASRQPTSSTGELFF. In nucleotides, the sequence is TGTGCCAGCAGGCAACCTACTAGCAGCACCGGGGAGCTGTTTTTT.